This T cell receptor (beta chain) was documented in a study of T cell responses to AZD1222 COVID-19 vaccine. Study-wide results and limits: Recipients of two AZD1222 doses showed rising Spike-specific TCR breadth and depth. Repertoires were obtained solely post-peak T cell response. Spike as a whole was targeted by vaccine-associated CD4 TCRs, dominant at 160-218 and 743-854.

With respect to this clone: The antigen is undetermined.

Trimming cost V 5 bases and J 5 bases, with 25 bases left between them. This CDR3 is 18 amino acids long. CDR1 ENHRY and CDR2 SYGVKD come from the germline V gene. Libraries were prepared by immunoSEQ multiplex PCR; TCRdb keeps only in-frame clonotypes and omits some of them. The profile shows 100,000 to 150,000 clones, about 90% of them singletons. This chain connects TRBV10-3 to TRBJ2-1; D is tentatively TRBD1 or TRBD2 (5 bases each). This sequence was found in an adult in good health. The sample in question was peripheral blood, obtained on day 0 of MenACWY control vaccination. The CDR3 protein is CAISWDPVKVGTNNEQFF. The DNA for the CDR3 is TGTGCCATCAGTTGGGACCCGGTCAAGGTTGGTACTAACAATGAGCAGTTCTTC.